Listed below are T cell receptor beta chains from one sample, sequenced in a study of T cell repertoires in cytomegalovirus infection. Their antigens are not known. TCRdb re-called the reads with MiXCR, one entry per CDR3 protein. The sample consists of some 320,000 distinct CDR3 sequences, about 29% of them appearing once. Source: cultured PBMCs, taken from culture after CMV antigen stimulation. The receptors derive from a human donor in good health (CMV status not recorded). Some clones in this sample may be carry-over from other donors' samples. CDR3s include the opening cysteine and the closing phenylalanine or tryptophan. Each record gives: J gene, D gene, V gene, clone size, CDR3 DNA, CDR3 protein. D genes are given only for firm matches. Size is omitted from some rows. Given values are once, few, many or a class for expanded clones.

>TRBJ2-1|-|TRBV19|few
TGTGCCAGTAGTATCAAGACATACTCCTACAATGAGCAGTTCTTC
CASSIKTYSYNEQFF
>TRBJ1-3|-|TRBV6-1|few
TGTGCCAGCAGCGGCGCAGACACCATATATTTT
CASSGADTIYF
>TRBJ2-2|-|TRBV6-5|few
TGTGCCAGCAGGCGGGGCTCGACCGGGGAGCTGTTTTTT
CASRRGSTGELFF
>TRBJ2-3|TRBD2|TRBV19|few
TGTGCCAGTAGTATCCAAGGACTAGGGGATACGCAGTATTTT
CASSIQGLGDTQYF
>TRBJ2-1|-|TRBV7-8|-
TGTGCCAGCAGCTTTAGGGGTAGCGGCAGCTCCTACAATGAGCAGTTCTTC
CASSFRGSGSSYNEQFF
>TRBJ1-5|-|TRBV27|few
TGTGCCAGCAGCAGCCGGGAGGGTCAGCCCCAGCATTTT
CASSSREGQPQHF
>TRBJ2-7|-|TRBV27|-
TGTGCCAGCAGATTAAGGGAAGGGGGCTACGAGCAGTACTTC
CASRLREGGYEQYF
>TRBJ2-5|-|TRBV7-9|once
TGTGCCAGCAGCTTAAGCCAGGCAGTGGGAGAGACCCAGTACTTC
CASSLSQAVGETQYF
>TRBJ2-7|-|TRBV12-3/TRBV12-4|-
TGTGCCAGCAGTTACCGGGCCGTCGGTTCCTACGAGCAGTACTTC
CASSYRAVGSYEQYF
>TRBJ2-2|TRBD2|TRBV7-2|-
TGTGCCAGCAGAGCTAGCGGGGGGGCCGGGGAGCTGTTTTTT
CASRASGGAGELFF
>TRBJ1-2|-|TRBV7-2|many
TGTGCCAGCAGCTTAGAGGGAGACAGGTTCTCATATGGCTACACCTTC
CASSLEGDRFSYGYTF
>TRBJ2-7|TRBD1|TRBV12-3/TRBV12-4|-
TGTGCCAGCAGTTCGACCGGGACAGGGAGCCTTCGGTGTTACTTC
CASSSTGTGSLRCYF
>TRBJ2-5|TRBD2|TRBV6-6|-
TGTGCCAGCAGTTACGGCGGGAGAGGAAGGGGAGAGACCCAGTACTTC
CASSYGGRGRGETQYF
>TRBJ2-7|-|TRBV30|-
TGTGCCTGGAGTGTGGGCAGGGCTACCTACGAGCAGTACTTC
CAWSVGRATYEQYF
>TRBJ2-3|-|TRBV27|-
TGTGCCAGCAGCCCGGGACTCATACTTCTCACAGATACGCAGTATTTT
CASSPGLILLTDTQYF
>TRBJ2-2|-|TRBV7-8|-
TGTGCCAGCAGCTTAGTGGGGACTGCTCGGACCGGGGAGCTGTTTTTT
CASSLVGTARTGELFF